This T cell receptor beta chain emerged from a study of blood T cell repertoires in COVID-19. Study context: From T cells, B-cell-depleted T cells, or PBMCs came the material, which was cDNA or gDNA.

Data came from immunoSEQ multiplex PCR; TCRdb stores just in-frame clones and leaves some out. The sample yields around 94,000 clones, about 82% seen once. The receptor was isolated from a man aged 50-59 years with acute or convalescent COVID-19. Source material: peripheral blood.

The CDR3 DNA is TGCAGCGTTGTGGGGACTTCGCGGATAGCCAAAAACATTCAGTACTTC. It yields the protein CSVVGTSRIAKNIQYF. The V and J genes are TRBV29-1 and TRBJ2-4, with D possibly matching TRBD2 (6 bases). Germline lookup yields CDR1 SQVTM and CDR2 ANQGSEA. The CDR3 consists of 16 residues. Trimming cost V 4 bases and J 0 bases, with 16 bases left between them. The full variable domain, in which reference TRBV29-1 and TRBJ2-4 provide the parts outside the CDR3, is SAVISQKPSRDICQRGTSLTIQCQVDSQVTMMFWYRQQPGQSLTLIATANQGSEATYESGFVIDKFPISRPNLTFSTLTVSNMSPEDSSIYLCSVVGTSRIAKNIQYFGAGTRLSVL.